These 27 T cell receptor beta chains were all obtained from the same sample, sequenced in a study of blood T cells in healthy people across ages. Primed by a sample-barcoded 5' primer and a J-beta primer mix, a second PCR proceeded for 7 to 11 cycles. TCRdb recomputed calls from the 5' RACE reads with MiXCR, one row per CDR3 protein. The sample consists of about 1,500,000 distinct CDR3 sequences, roughly 27% of them appearing once. Sample: blood. The receptors here all came from a woman in her twenties or thirties in good health.

V gene TRBV28 combines with J gene TRBJ1-6; D may be TRBD1 (5 bases). Trimming stripped 8 bases from V and 8 bases from J, with 19 bases between. Germline assignment: CDR1 MDHEN and CDR2 SYDVKM. CDR3 length: 15 residues. Here the CDR3 DNA reads TGTGCCAGCGGCCGAGGAGGGGAAAGGGATTCACCCCTCCACTTT. Translating it yields CASGRGGERDSPLHF.

This clonotype appeared many times. The CDR3 DNA is TGTGCCACCCCACAAGAGACCCAGTACTTC. Its translation is CATPQETQYF. The chain is built from TRBV6-6 and TRBJ2-5; D is unresolved. V was shortened by 10 bases and J by 2 bases, with 5 bases between the two germline ends. Germline loops: CDR1 MNHNY, CDR2 SVGAGI (reference sequence). The CDR3 is 10 amino acids.

The chain links TRBV20-1 to TRBJ2-5, with 7 bases fitting TRBD1. This CDR3 is 15 amino acids long. The V and J ends lost 3 bases and 3 bases, in that order; junction bases with no gene match: 10. The germline V gene encodes CDR1 DFQATT and CDR2 SNEGSKA (reference sequence). CDR3 residues: CSASPRGGVEETQYF. CDR3 in DNA: TGCAGTGCTAGCCCAAGAGGGGGCGTGGAAGAGACCCAGTACTTC.

The chain employs TRBV2 and TRBJ2-6, with 7 bases aligning to TRBD2. This CDR3 is built from 19 residues. Germline values: CDR1 SNHLY, CDR2 FYNNEI. The junction had 13 bases not matched to a gene; V was cut back by 1 base and J by 4 bases. CDR3 sequence reads: CASSEVRRGVSSGANVLTF. CDR3 nucleotides: TGTGCCAGCAGTGAAGTGCGTCGGGGGGTATCCTCGGGGGCCAACGTCCTGACTTTC.

This sequence joins TRBV3-1 and TRBJ2-5, with D perhaps TRBD2 (5 bases). Per the germline V gene, CDR1 is LGHDT and CDR2 is YNNKEL (reference sequence). This CDR3 region has 16 residues. Trimming cost V 1 base and J 2 bases, with 14 bases left between them. CDR3 protein: CASSQGLGSSQETQYF. Here the CDR3 DNA reads TGTGCCAGCAGCCAAGGGTTAGGGAGTTCACAAGAGACCCAGTACTTC.

The chain couples TRBV5-1 to TRBJ2-1; 10 bases match TRBD2. Germline V gene data show CDR1 as SGHRS and CDR2 as YFSETQ. The CDR3 is 15 residues long. V was clipped by 4 bases and J by 7 bases; unmatched bases: 8. The chain's CDR3 is CASSEALAGRNEQFF. The CDR3 region has the DNA TGCGCCAGCAGCGAGGCACTAGCGGGAAGGAATGAGCAGTTCTTC.

This clonotype was seen a handful of times. V gene TRBV7-2 combines with J gene TRBJ2-3; 8 nucleotides align to TRBD2. J lost 5 bases, V lost 1 base, and 8 bases had no gene match. The length of the CDR3 is 16 residues. Germline CDR1 SGHTA, CDR2 FQGNSA. The CDR3 DNA follows: TGTGCCAGCAGCTTAGTGTACGGGGGGGGAGAAGATACGCAGTATTTT. Residues: CASSLVYGGGEDTQYF.

This clonotype showed up many times. This rearrangement joins TRBV28 to TRBJ2-7, with D tentatively TRBD2 (7 bases). Germline V gene lookup returns CDR1 MDHEN and CDR2 SYDVKM. V lost 7 bases, J lost 0 bases, and 16 bases lay in between. The CDR3 totals 15 residues. The CDR3 loop is CASTLGGASSYEQYF. The CDR3, as DNA: TGTGCCAGCACCCTTGGGGGGGCTAGCTCCTACGAGCAGTACTTC.

J is TRBJ2-3 and V is TRBV29-1, with D perhaps TRBD1 or TRBD2 (6 bases each). The CDR3 spans 15 residues. Trimming cost V 7 bases and J 3 bases, with 20 bases left between them. Germline lookup yields CDR1 SQVTM and CDR2 ANQGSEA. CDR3 nucleotides: TGCAGCGGCCTAGGGGGAGGAGAGTCAACAGATACGCAGTATTTT. This sequence encodes CSGLGGGESTDTQYF.

With respect to this clonotype: This could be a read error, since a much larger clone is one nucleotide away. The chain joins TRBV4-1 to TRBJ2-1; TRBD2 might be the D (6 bases). Trimming took 0 bases from V and 0 from J, leaving 15 bases between them. CDR3 length equals 18 residues. The V gene's germline CDR1 is MGHRA and CDR2 YSYEKL. This CDR3 is CASSQDSGGVGSYNEQFF. CDR3 DNA sequence: TGCGCCAGCAGCCAAGATAGCGGAGGGGTTGGCTCCTACAATGAGCAGTTCTTC.

This chain joins TRBV15 and TRBJ2-5, with 9 bases identical to TRBD1. V lost 0 bases, J lost 5 bases, and 16 bases stayed unmatched. Looked up from germline, CDR1 is LNHNV and CDR2 is YYDKDF (reference sequence). The CDR3 consists of 19 residues. The CDR3 is CATSRDLKRTGGFWETQYF. The DNA for the CDR3 is TGTGCCACCAGCAGAGATCTGAAGAGAACAGGGGGCTTTTGGGAGACCCAGTACTTC. The full variable domain, completed using reference TRBV15 and TRBJ2-5, is DAMVIQNPRYQVTQFGKPVTLSCSQTLNHNVMYWYQQKSSQAPKLLFHYYDKDFNNEADTPDNFQSRRPNTSFCFLDIRSPGLGDTAMYLCATSRDLKRTGGFWETQYFGPGTRLLVL.

The sample holds many counts of this clonotype. The chain links TRBV6-1 to TRBJ2-7, with a weak D call TRBD1 (7 bases). V was shortened by 5 bases and J by 6 bases, with 14 bases between the two germline ends. Germline assignment: CDR1 MNHNS and CDR2 SASEGT. The CDR3 totals 13 residues. For the CDR3, the DNA is TGTGCCAGCAGTAACCGACAGGGACTCGAGCAGTACTTC. As protein: CASSNRQGLEQYF.

This clonotype was recorded a few times. This sequence joins TRBV14 and TRBJ2-2, with a tentative D call TRBD1 (7 bases). The CDR3 extends over 17 amino acids. Germline V gene data show CDR1 as SGHDN and CDR2 as FVKESK. V shed 3 bases and J shed 1 base, with 15 bases lying between them. The CDR3 is CASSQGLTGLNTGELFF. CDR3 sequence (DNA): TGTGCCAGCAGCCAGGGACTGACAGGGCTGAACACCGGGGAGCTGTTTTTT.

This clonotype has more than one count but fewer than ten. A read error may explain this, as a much larger clone is one base away. The J gene is TRBJ2-7, the V gene TRBV6-2 or TRBV6-3; TRBD2 agrees at 9 bases. The germline V gene has CDR1 MNHEY and CDR2 SVGEGT. This CDR3 comprises 17 residues. The V and J ends lost 0 bases and 7 bases, in that order; junction bases with no gene match: 13. The CDR3 DNA follows: TGTGCCAGCAGTTACTCGGGGCCTAGCGGGATCTACAATGAGCAGTACTTC. Translation: CASSYSGPSGIYNEQYF.

This clonotype was counted many times. The chain employs TRBV24-1 and TRBJ2-1; D possibly corresponds to TRBD2 (6 bases). The V and J ends lost 4 bases and 6 bases respectively, with 18 bases between them. Germline loops: CDR1 KGHDR, CDR2 SFDVKD. The CDR3 length is 16 residues. The CDR3 region has the DNA TGTGCCACCAGTGACCCGGGGCGGGGCACTGTCAATGAGCAGTTCTTC. Protein sequence: CATSDPGRGTVNEQFF.

This clonotype was seen at least ten times. The J gene is TRBJ2-7, the V gene TRBV7-6; D may be TRBD1 (6 bases). This CDR3 comprises 15 residues. With 0 bases removed from V and 2 bases from J, the gap between germline ends came to 11 bases. Germline CDR1 is SGHVS and CDR2 is FNYEAQ. This chain's CDR3 is CASSLAEDSTYEQYF. CDR3 sequence (DNA): TGTGCCAGCAGCTTAGCTGAGGACAGTACCTACGAGCAGTACTTC.

The chain couples TRBV28 to TRBJ2-1; D not resolved. Germline CDR1 reads MDHEN; CDR2 reads SYDVKM. The V and J ends lost 7 bases and 13 bases respectively, with 20 bases between them. The CDR3 sequence is 13 residues long. CDR3 in amino acids: CASNILTEETQFF. DNA for the CDR3: TGTGCCAGCAACATCCTCACGGAAGAGACCCAGTTCTTC.

This clonotype was observed at least ten times. This chain links TRBV20-1 with TRBJ2-7; possible D gene TRBD2, 6 bases. The ends were cut back, 2 bases at V and 4 bases at J, with 27 bases in the middle. This CDR3 contains 18 residues. Looked up from germline, CDR1 is DFQATT and CDR2 is SNEGSKA (reference sequence). The CDR3 nucleotides are TGCAGTGCTAGACCCTCGGGCTTGAAGTCGGGAGTATTATACGAGCAGTACTTC. The encoded protein is CSARPSGLKSGVLYEQYF.

V and J are TRBV7-9 and TRBJ2-3; weak D call: TRBD2 (7 bases). The CDR3 covers 12 residues. V shed 11 bases and J shed 4 bases, with 13 bases lying between them. Looked up from germline, CDR1 is SEHNR and CDR2 is FQNEAQ (reference sequence). In DNA, the CDR3 is TGTGCCTTAGGGGGGGGCGCAGATACGCAGTATTTT. It encodes CALGGGADTQYF.

This clonotype was detected only a few times. J is TRBJ1-2 and V is TRBV12-3 or TRBV12-4; D perhaps matches TRBD1 (5 bases). The CDR3 spans 14 residues. The V gene lost 5 bases and the J gene lost 6 bases, with 16 bases spanning the gap. CDR3 DNA sequence: TGTGCCAGCAGTAAAGCCGGGGGGGGAGATGGCTACACCTTC. This encodes CASSKAGGGDGYTF.

In this sample, this clonotype turned up a few times. The rearrangement links TRBV6-1 to TRBJ1-5; perhaps TRBD1 as D (6 bases). This CDR3 has 18 amino acids. Germline assignment: CDR1 MNHNS and CDR2 SASEGT. V dropped 7 bases and J dropped 1 base, with 23 bases sitting between them. In DNA form, the CDR3 reads TGTGCCAGCACGAGGGTTAGGGGAGAGAGGGGGAGCAATCAGCCCCAGCATTTT. Translated, it gives CASTRVRGERGSNQPQHF.

There are many counts of this clonotype. The chain has TRBV29-1 and TRBJ2-1; D remains ambiguous. V was trimmed by 2 bases and J by 4 bases, leaving 15 bases between them. Germline lookup yields CDR1 SQVTM and CDR2 ANQGSEA. This CDR3 spans 15 amino acids. CDR3 coding DNA: TGCAGCGTTGAATTTCGGGCCGCCCCTTACAATGAGCAGTTCTTC. Translation gives CSVEFRAAPYNEQFF.

This clonotype has just a few counts. This rearrangement joins TRBV24-1 to TRBJ2-1; the match to TRBD2 covers 9 bases. Looked up from germline, CDR1 is KGHDR and CDR2 is SFDVKD. Trimming at V came to 2 bases and at J to 2 bases, leaving 3 bases not matched to a gene. The CDR3 contains 16 residues. The CDR3 is CATSDSIAGAYNEQFF. The DNA of the CDR3 is TGTGCCACCAGTGATTCGATAGCGGGAGCCTACAATGAGCAGTTCTTC.

This clonotype was detected many times. The chain joins TRBV15 to TRBJ2-1; 11 nucleotides line up with TRBD2. Trimming removed 0 bases from V and 10 bases from J; junction bases left unmatched: 5. This CDR3 has 15 residues. CDR1 and CDR2 (germline): LNHNV, YYDKDF (reference sequence). The CDR3 region is CATSRDLAGGKEQFF. For the CDR3, the DNA is TGTGCCACCAGCAGAGATCTAGCGGGGGGCAAAGAGCAGTTCTTC.

This clonotype has only a few counts. This sequence joins TRBV20-1 and TRBJ2-3; weak D call: TRBD2 (5 bases). V was cut by 5 bases and J by 7 bases, with 19 bases left in between. CDR3 length: 14 residues. From germline, CDR1 is DFQATT and CDR2 SNEGSKA (reference sequence). CDR3 protein: CSAQTTTSPYTQYF. In DNA, the CDR3 is TGCAGTGCTCAGACTACCACGTCGCCATATACGCAGTATTTT.

The chain recombines TRBV20-1 with TRBJ2-1; no clear D gene. The germline CDR1 and CDR2 sequences are DFQATT and SNEGSKA (reference sequence). Trimming stripped 6 bases from V and 3 bases from J, with 18 bases between. The CDR3 runs to 15 residues. CDR3 sequence reads: CSAWPMDRFYNEQFF. CDR3 nucleotides: TGCAGTGCCTGGCCTATGGACCGTTTCTACAATGAGCAGTTCTTC.

The table lists this clonotype with a few counts. The J gene is TRBJ1-2, the V gene TRBV12-3 or TRBV12-4, with D maybe TRBD1 (5 bases). The CDR3 contains 12 residues. Trimming took 8 bases from V and 4 from J, leaving 11 bases between them. The chain's CDR3 is CASCSGSYGYTF. Here the CDR3 DNA reads TGTGCCAGCTGTTCAGGGAGCTATGGCTACACCTTC.